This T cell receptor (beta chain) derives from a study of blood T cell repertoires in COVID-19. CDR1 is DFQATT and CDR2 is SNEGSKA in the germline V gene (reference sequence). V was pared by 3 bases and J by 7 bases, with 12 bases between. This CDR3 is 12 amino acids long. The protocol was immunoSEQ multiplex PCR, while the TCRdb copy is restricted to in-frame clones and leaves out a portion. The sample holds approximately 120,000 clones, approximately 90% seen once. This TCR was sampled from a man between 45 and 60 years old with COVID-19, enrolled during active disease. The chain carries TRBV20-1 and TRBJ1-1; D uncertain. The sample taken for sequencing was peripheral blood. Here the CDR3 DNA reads TGCAGTGCTAGTTCGGAAACAGATGAAGCTTTCTTT. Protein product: CSASSETDEAFF.